This TCR beta chain comes out of a study of T cells in Graves' hyperthyroidism and ophthalmopathy. Study in general: Peripheral blood was drawn at first diagnosis, prior to all treatment.

CDR3 size: 16 residues. CDR1 SGHAT and CDR2 FQNNGV come from the germline V gene. V lost 5 bases, J lost 1 base, and 10 bases stayed unmatched. TCR beta CDR3 regions were amplified from RNA. A first-round RT-PCR of the TCR CDR3 used the HTBI primer set. One entry per CDR3 protein results from TCRdb running MiXCR on the multiplex PCR reads. The repertoire holds about 400,000 distinct CDR3 sequences, with approximately 15% as singletons. The chain uses TRBV11-2 and TRBJ2-5; 7 positions match TRBD2. The receptor was isolated from a young woman with Graves' ophthalmopathy. The specimen sequenced was blood. This CDR3 is CASSLNSGGFQETQYF. The CDR3 DNA sequence: TGTGCCAGCAGCCTTAACTCGGGGGGATTCCAAGAGACCCAGTACTTC.